This is a list of T cell receptor beta chains from one sample in a study of response to subunit inactivated influenza vaccine. Each CDR3 protein gets one entry after TCRdb re-called the RT-PCR reads with MiXCR. The sample yields about 570,000 distinct CDR3 sequences, around 11% seen once. These data also featured in a second study, about T cells expressing NK-cell markers.

The material was PBMCs from blood, obtained on the day of vaccination. Receptor source: a man in his forties or fifties who received an inactivated influenza vaccine. Each CDR3 is given with its conserved first and last residue. The D gene is left open where the match is weak. Rows give clone size only sometimes, using once, few, many, or a class for an expanded clone.

V gene	D gene	J gene	clone size	CDR3 DNA	CDR3 protein
TRBV20-1	.	TRBJ1-5	.	TGCAGTGCTAGAGATCTCGAGGCAGGGCACAATCAGCCCCAGCATTTT	CSARDLEAGHNQPQHF
TRBV7-9	.	TRBJ2-2	.	TGTGCCAGCAGCTCATACAGGGGAGGCACCGGGGAGCTGTTTTTT	CASSSYRGGTGELFF
TRBV12-3/TRBV12-4	TRBD1	TRBJ1-2	few	TGTGCCAGCAGTACGCGACAGGGTGGTGGCTACACCTTC	CASSTRQGGGYTF
TRBV20-1	TRBD2	TRBJ2-3	.	TGCAGTGCTAGAGATCCCCTAGCGGGATACACAGATACGCAGTATTTT	CSARDPLAGYTDTQYF
TRBV28	TRBD1	TRBJ2-4	few	TGTGCCAGCAGTTTCACAGGGGGCAAAAACATTCAGTACTTC	CASSFTGGKNIQYF
TRBV7-9	TRBD1	TRBJ1-6	few	TGTGCCAGCAGCCCCGACAGGGCGGCACCCCTCCACTTT	CASSPDRAAPLHF
TRBV21-1	.	TRBJ2-3	.	TGTGCCAGCAGCAAAGCGACCGGGACAGATCACACAGATACGCAGTATTTT	CASSKATGTDHTDTQYF
TRBV13	.	TRBJ2-7	few	TGTGCCAGCAGCCAAGAAACCGGGGACCGACGCCCCCAGCAGTACTTC	CASSQETGDRRPQQYF
TRBV12-3/TRBV12-4	.	TRBJ1-2	few	TGTGCCAGCAGTCTAGGGCCCGAGTATGGCTACACCTTC	CASSLGPEYGYTF
TRBV7-9	TRBD2	TRBJ2-5	few	TGTGCCAGCAGCTCAGGACTAGCGGGCCTCCAAGAGACCCAGTACTTC	CASSSGLAGLQETQYF
TRBV6-1	.	TRBJ2-5	.	TGTGCCAGCAGTGAAGGTCCCCTCCCCCAAGAGACCCAGTACTTC	CASSEGPLPQETQYF
TRBV12-3/TRBV12-4	.	TRBJ1-2	.	TGTGCCAGCAGCCGGGCGGGCGGCGGCTACACCTTC	CASSRAGGGYTF
TRBV28	TRBD1	TRBJ2-3	many	TGTGCCAGCAGTTTCGACAGGGAAGATACGCAGTATTTT	CASSFDREDTQYF
TRBV6-2/TRBV6-3	TRBD1	TRBJ2-2	few	TGTGCCAGCAGTTTGAGGGGGCCGCCCGGGGAGCTGTTTTTT	CASSLRGPPGELFF
TRBV29-1	TRBD1	TRBJ1-5	few	TGCAGCGTTGGGGCAGGGGGAAGGCCCCAGCATTTT	CSVGAGGRPQHF
TRBV6-2/TRBV6-3	.	TRBJ2-7	few	TGTGCCAGCAGTTACTCGTCTGAGACTTACGAGCAGTACTTC	CASSYSSETYEQYF
TRBV7-9	.	TRBJ2-1	once	TGTGCCAGCAGCCCGGGGTTGGGCGGAACCTACAATGAGCAGTTCTTC	CASSPGLGGTYNEQFF
TRBV7-9	TRBD2	TRBJ2-3	.	TGTGCCAGCAGGATAGCGGGAGGAGCCACAGATACGCAGTATTTT	CASRIAGGATDTQYF
TRBV6-6	.	TRBJ1-4	few	TGTGCCAGCAATTCGGGGGGGAATGAAAAACTGTTTTTT	CASNSGGNEKLFF
TRBV10-3	.	TRBJ1-2	many	TGTGCCATCAGTGAGTTGAACGGACCCGGGGGCTACACCTTC	CAISELNGPGGYTF
TRBV20-1	.	TRBJ1-1	.	TGCAGTGCCGCAGGGAACGCTGAAGCTTTCTTT	CSAAGNAEAFF
TRBV5-5	TRBD1	TRBJ2-5	few	TGTGCCAGCAGCTTGTTTAGGGACAGGGCAGTCGAGACCCAGTACTTC	CASSLFRDRAVETQYF
TRBV5-6	TRBD2	TRBJ2-7	.	TGTGACAGCAGCCCAGCGGGAGGGATACACTACGAGCAGTACTTC	CDSSPAGGIHYEQYF